The 23 T cell receptor beta chains presented below share a single source sample, sequenced in a study of CD8 T cells in ankylosing spondylitis (dated by TCRdb to about 2017). Receptor amplification or capture employed 5' RACE. The instrument given in TCRdb is Illumina HiSeq 2500. TCRdb trimmed the raw reads at Q25, called clones with MiXCR and kept productive beta chains. Each entry is one CDR3 protein sequence, shown with its most common DNA and genes. The sample has tens of thousands of distinct CDR3 sequences on record, around 10% of them singletons. The top ten clonotypes cover more than 1.3% of the sample. Sequenced material: blood, either unsorted or a sorted T cell fraction (not recorded which). Every receptor here comes from a male donor with ankylosing spondylitis or in good health (not recorded which).

The chain is built from TRBV6-5 and TRBJ2-5, with unresolved D. This CDR3 has 16 amino acids. Germline CDR1 reads MNHEY; CDR2 reads SVGAGI. V lost 0 bases to trimming and J lost 5 bases, with 16 bases between them. The CDR3 DNA reads TGTGCCAGCAGTTACTCGATCTCACAGCTAAAGGAGACCCAGTACTTC. This translates into CASSYSISQLKETQYF.

This clonotype was observed at least ten times. V is TRBV5-6 and J is TRBJ1-2; the D gene is possibly TRBD1 (6 bases). The V end was cut by 4 bases, the J end by 3 bases, with 13 bases between. From germline, CDR1 is SGHDT and CDR2 YYEEEE. The CDR3 covers 14 residues. DNA for the CDR3: TGTGCCAGCAGCCCGCAGGGGTTGGACTATGGCTACACCTTC. Its translation: CASSPQGLDYGYTF.

This clonotype showed up many times. This chain uses TRBV5-1 with TRBJ2-3; TRBD1 might be the D (6 bases). The CDR3 contains 14 residues. V dropped 1 base and J dropped 2 bases, with 8 bases sitting between them. CDR1 is SGHRS and CDR2 is YFSETQ in the germline V gene. The CDR3 region is CASSLRGFTDTQYF. In DNA, the CDR3 is TGCGCCAGCAGCTTGAGGGGGTTCACAGATACGCAGTATTTT.

This clonotype showed up just a few times. The rearrangement links TRBV5-5 to TRBJ1-4; D call uncertain. The CDR3 covers 15 residues. The germline V gene has CDR1 SGHKS and CDR2 YYEKEE (reference sequence). V lost 4 bases and J 5 bases, leaving 15 bases between the germline ends. The CDR3 DNA sequence: TGTGCCAGCAGCCCCCAAAGTGCCGGGAATGAAAAACTGTTTTTT. The encoded protein is CASSPQSAGNEKLFF.

In its sample, this clonotype was seen a few times. The chain is built from TRBV7-2 and TRBJ2-6, with unresolved D. The CDR3 is made up of 14 amino acids. The germline V gene encodes CDR1 SGHTA and CDR2 FQGNSA. Trimming stripped 5 bases from V and 4 bases from J, with 9 bases between. Here the CDR3 DNA reads TGTGCCAGCAGCCGCCGAGACGGGGCCAACGTCCTGACTTTC. Protein: CASSRRDGANVLTF.

This clonotype was seen ten or more times. The chain links TRBV14 to TRBJ1-5; possible D gene TRBD1, 6 bases. Trimming took off 6 bases at V and 6 bases at J, with 12 bases between the two ends. There are 13 residues in the CDR3. The germline V gene encodes CDR1 SGHDN and CDR2 FVKESK. The CDR3 spells CASSRRGGQPQHF. In nucleotides, the CDR3 is TGTGCCAGCAGTCGCAGGGGAGGTCAGCCCCAGCATTTT.

This clonotype was observed a handful of times. The V call is TRBV18, the J call TRBJ2-3; D perhaps matches TRBD1 (5 bases). Germline V gives CDR1 KGHSH, CDR2 LQKENI. This CDR3 has 15 amino acids. The V end was cut by 3 bases, the J end by 5 bases, with 15 bases between. The CDR3 loop is CASSPGAERGDTQYF. DNA for the CDR3: TGTGCCAGCTCACCTGGGGCAGAAAGGGGAGATACGCAGTATTTT.

At least ten counts were recorded for this clonotype. A read error may produce the germline difference seen at one junction end. V and J are TRBV12-3 or TRBV12-4 and TRBJ2-5, with D perhaps matching TRBD2 (6 bases). This CDR3 spans 11 amino acids. The CDR3: CASSLARTTVF. The CDR3 DNA reads TGTGCCAGCAGTTTAGCCCGGACTACCGTCTTC.

This chain connects TRBV5-1 to TRBJ2-4; weak D call: TRBD1 (6 bases). This CDR3 has 12 amino acids. With 4 bases removed from V and 7 bases from J, the gap between germline ends came to 9 bases. Germline V CDR1 and CDR2: SGHRS, YFSETQ. The CDR3 nucleotides read TGCGCCAGCAGCCCAGGGGAGAACATTCAGTACTTC. Amino acids: CASSPGENIQYF.

This clonotype was observed a few times. This sequence joins TRBV29-1 and TRBJ1-1; D perhaps matches TRBD1 (6 bases). The CDR3 length is 13 residues. Trimming left V 0 bases short and J 10 bases short, with 15 bases between. Germline V gene lookup returns CDR1 SQVTM and CDR2 ANQGSEA. The CDR3 spells CSVEDAGQRGAFF. Here the CDR3 DNA reads TGCAGCGTTGAAGATGCGGGACAACGTGGAGCTTTCTTT. The full variable domain, its missing parts supplied by reference TRBV29-1 and TRBJ1-1, is SAVISQKPSRDICQRGTSLTIQCQVDSQVTMMFWYRQQPGQSLTLIATANQGSEATYESGFVIDKFPISRPNLTFSTLTVSNMSPEDSSIYLCSVEDAGQRGAFFGQGTRLTVV.

The sample holds many counts of this clonotype. The rearrangement joins TRBV10-3 to TRBJ2-5; 7 bases agree with TRBD1. After removal of 2 bases from V and 4 bases from J, the junction contained 10 bases not matched to a gene. The CDR3 totals 16 residues. CDR1 is ENHRY, CDR2 SYGVKD, per germline. The CDR3 sequence: CAISEHPQAGGETQYF. For the CDR3, the DNA is TGTGCCATCAGTGAGCACCCTCAAGCAGGGGGAGAGACCCAGTACTTC.

This clonotype was detected ten times or more. The gene calls are TRBV7-2 and TRBJ2-3; no reliable D call. The germline gives CDR1 SGHTA, CDR2 FQGNSA. Between the trimmed V and J ends, which lost 1 base and 0 bases, there was a span of 11 bases. This CDR3 region has 16 residues. In nucleotides, the CDR3 is TGTGCCAGCAGCTTAGAAGTCAGCATAAGCACAGATACGCAGTATTTT. The encoded protein is CASSLEVSISTDTQYF.

The chain recombines TRBV29-1 with TRBJ2-7; D is perhaps TRBD1 or TRBD2 (5 bases each). The germline CDR1 and CDR2 sequences are SQVTM and ANQGSEA. The CDR3 length is 13 residues. V shed 6 bases and J shed 3 bases, with 15 bases lying between them. The CDR3 region is CSVRWGLNYEQYF. CDR3 coding DNA: TGCAGCGTCCGATGGGGGTTGAACTACGAGCAGTACTTC.

This clonotype was found many times. The chain recombines TRBV5-8 with TRBJ2-3; D might be TRBD1 (5 bases). There are 14 residues in the CDR3. Germline values: CDR1 SGHTS, CDR2 YDEGEE. V lost 4 bases and J 0 bases, leaving 9 bases between the germline ends. As DNA, the CDR3 is TGTGCCAGCAGCAATGGACAAAGCACAGATACGCAGTATTTT. Its translation is CASSNGQSTDTQYF.

The J gene is TRBJ2-3, the V gene TRBV29-1, with 8 bases identical to TRBD2. With 8 bases clipped from V and 14 bases from J, the junction kept 9 bases outside the gene matches. This CDR3 contains 10 residues. The V gene's germline CDR1 is SQVTM and CDR2 ANQGSEA. The DNA for the CDR3 is TGCAGCTTCCTCGGGGGGGCCGTGTATTTT. This translates into CSFLGGAVYF.

This clonotype was counted at least ten times. The gene calls are TRBV6-1 and TRBJ1-2; 9 nucleotides agree with TRBD1. J was trimmed by 7 bases and V by 6 bases; bases with no gene match: 9. Germline values: CDR1 MNHNS, CDR2 SASEGT. The CDR3 length is 14 residues. The CDR3 spells CASSKGQGRGGYTF. The CDR3 DNA sequence: TGTGCCAGCAGCAAGGGACAGGGACGTGGTGGCTACACCTTC.

This clonotype was detected ten times or more. This chain links TRBV2 with TRBJ1-1; D is unclear. The CDR3 extends over 14 amino acids. Deletions cut 8 bases from V and 4 bases from J, with 17 bases between. Germline V gene sequence: CDR1 SNHLY, CDR2 FYNNEI. The CDR3 loop reads CASRARYETTEAFF. As DNA, the CDR3 is TGTGCCAGCCGAGCGAGGTATGAAACCACTGAAGCTTTCTTT.

With respect to this clonotype: Since a much larger clone is just one base distant, this may be a read error. The CDR3 DNA reads as TGTGCCAGCTGCCAAGATCGGCGTTCCGGCGAAAAACTGTTTTTT. Translated: CASCQDRRSGEKLFF. J is TRBJ1-4 and V is TRBV3-1, with D uncertain. Germline loops: CDR1 LGHDT, CDR2 YNNKEL (reference sequence). This CDR3 region has 15 residues.

This clonotype was recorded many times. V is TRBV7-6 and J is TRBJ1-4; TRBD1 is a possible D gene (5 bases). Trimming removed 5 bases from V and 8 bases from J, with 18 bases in between. There are 15 residues in the CDR3. Germline assignment: CDR1 SGHVS and CDR2 FNYEAQ. The CDR3 loop reads CASSTRRTTGEKLFF. In DNA form, the CDR3 reads TGTGCCAGCAGCACCCGACGGACAACGGGGGAAAAACTGTTTTTT.

This clonotype came up many times. V gene TRBV20-1 combines with J gene TRBJ1-2; possible D gene TRBD1, 6 bases. Germline V lookup: CDR1 DFQATT, CDR2 SNEGSKA (reference sequence). This CDR3 has 13 residues. The V gene lost 5 bases and the J gene lost 4 bases, with 14 bases spanning the gap. The CDR3 loop is CSASTPGAYGYTF. Written as DNA, the CDR3 is TGCAGTGCTTCGACGCCGGGGGCCTATGGCTACACCTTC.

This clonotype was seen repeatedly, ten times or more. The chain carries TRBV10-3 and TRBJ2-3, with TRBD1 matching 7 bases. Germline V gives CDR1 ENHRY, CDR2 SYGVKD. V was clipped by 6 bases and J by 2 bases; unmatched bases: 8. The length of the CDR3 is 15 residues. CDR3 protein: CAISSTGDDTDTQYF. CDR3 sequence (DNA): TGTGCCATCAGCTCTACAGGGGACGACACAGATACGCAGTATTTT.

On this clonotype: A much larger clone lies a single base off, so this may be a read error. This chain uses TRBV2 with TRBJ1-2; D is uncertain. V was shortened by 7 bases and J by 3 bases, with 9 bases between the two germline ends. CDR3 length: 12 residues. Germline-derived CDR1 and CDR2 are SNHLY and FYNNEI. CDR3 DNA sequence: TGTGCCAGCAATGAGGTCCACTATGGCTACACCTTC. Its protein is CASNEVHYGYTF.

This clonotype occurred a few times. This chain uses TRBV5-1 with TRBJ1-4; TRBD1 aligns across 7 bases. The CDR3 is made up of 15 amino acids. V lost 3 bases to trimming and J lost 5 bases; unmatched junction nucleotides: 7. In germline, CDR1 is SGHRS, CDR2 YFSETQ. CDR3 region: CASSWGDRTNEKLFF. The CDR3 DNA follows: TGCGCCAGCAGCTGGGGGGACAGAACCAATGAAAAACTGTTTTTT.